The rows below give T cell receptor beta chains drawn from one sample of a study of response to subunit inactivated influenza vaccine. MiXCR was run by TCRdb on the RT-PCR reads, yielding one entry per CDR3 protein. This sample yields fewer than 600,000 distinct CDR3 sequences, of which approximately 7.8% are seen a single time; about an eighth belongs to the top ten. Sequenced material: PBMCs from blood, taken less than 30 months after vaccination. These TCRs come from a man between 50 and 69 years old who received an inactivated influenza vaccine. CDR3s include the opening cysteine and the closing phenylalanine or tryptophan. D genes are given only for firm matches. For some rows the clone size is stated as once, few or many, or as a class when expanded; others skip it.

J gene	clone size	D gene	V gene	CDR3 protein	CDR3 DNA
TRBJ2-1	many	TRBD2	TRBV5-1	CASRASGSSYNEQFF	TGCGCCAGCAGGGCTAGCGGCAGCTCCTACAATGAGCAGTTCTTC
TRBJ1-1	few	TRBD1	TRBV6-2/TRBV6-3	CASSYDRENTEAFF	TGTGCCAGCAGTTACGACAGGGAGAACACTGAAGCTTTCTTT
TRBJ2-1	few	NA	TRBV5-5	CASSVPYRGPSNEQFF	TGTGCCAGCAGCGTCCCTTACCGGGGGCCTTCGAATGAGCAGTTCTTC
TRBJ1-1	NA	NA	TRBV4-3	CASSLDLRTEAFF	TGCGCCAGCAGCCTGGACTTACGCACTGAAGCTTTCTTT
TRBJ2-3	many	TRBD2	TRBV6-5	CASSYGGSKADTQYF	TGTGCCAGCAGTTATGGCGGGAGTAAGGCAGATACGCAGTATTTT
TRBJ2-7	few	TRBD2	TRBV4-3	CASSQDHWGGYEQYF	TGCGCCAGCAGCCAAGATCACTGGGGGGGGTACGAGCAGTACTTC
TRBJ1-5	many	NA	TRBV28	CASSSRALSQHF	TGTGCCAGCAGTTCACGGGCCCTCTCCCAGCATTTT
TRBJ1-3	NA	NA	TRBV7-2	CASTPEGPSFGNTIYF	TGTGCCAGCACCCCAGAGGGGCCCTCCTTCGGAAACACCATATATTTT
TRBJ2-7	many	NA	TRBV12-5	CASGVRGDCDEQYF	TGTGCTAGTGGTGTACGGGGCGATTGTGACGAGCAGTACTTC
TRBJ2-1	NA	TRBD2	TRBV2	CASRPSGSWDEQFF	TGTGCCAGCAGACCTAGCGGGAGCTGGGACGAGCAGTTCTTC
TRBJ1-1	NA	NA	TRBV4-3	CASSPGGAGGTEAFF	TGCGCCAGCAGCCCCGGTGGGGCGGGGGGGACTGAAGCTTTCTTT
TRBJ1-4	many	NA	TRBV10-3	CATGLGALGELFF	TGTGCCACCGGACTCGGGGCTCTAGGGGAACTGTTTTTT
TRBJ2-6	NA	NA	TRBV4-2	CASSQVLGSGANVLTF	TGTGCCAGCAGCCAAGTATTGGGTTCTGGGGCCAACGTCCTGACTTTC
TRBJ2-5	NA	NA	TRBV29-1	CSVEGLMGTIQETQYF	TGCAGCGTTGAGGGGTTGATGGGGACAATCCAAGAGACCCAGTACTTC
TRBJ1-1	few	NA	TRBV7-9	CASSLRGFTEAFF	TGTGCCAGCAGCTTAAGGGGTTTCACTGAAGCTTTCTTT
TRBJ2-1	NA	TRBD2	TRBV30	CAWRNLAGLWGEQFF	TGTGCCTGGAGAAACCTAGCGGGGTTGTGGGGTGAGCAGTTCTTC
TRBJ2-2	many	NA	TRBV2	CAIQGISTGELFF	TGTGCCATACAGGGTATCTCAACCGGGGAGCTGTTTTTT
TRBJ2-1	many	TRBD2	TRBV7-8	CASSLGLADNKRGSYNEQFF	TGTGCCAGCAGCCTCGGACTAGCGGACAACAAGCGGGGATCTTACAATGAGCAGTTCTTC
TRBJ2-5	NA	TRBD1	TRBV5-1	CASSSGLGQGMGTQYF	TGCGCCAGCAGCTCGGGTCTAGGACAGGGGATGGGGACCCAGTACTTC
TRBJ2-7	many	NA	TRBV11-2	CASSLDGTPYYEQYF	TGTGCCAGCAGCTTAGACGGGACACCTTACTACGAGCAGTACTTC
TRBJ2-5	few	TRBD2	TRBV7-9	CASSFGAGAGETQYF	TGTGCCAGCAGCTTTGGAGCGGGGGCCGGGGAGACCCAGTACTTC
TRBJ2-1	few	TRBD2	TRBV20-1	CSARDLGRGSYNEQFF	TGCAGTGCTAGAGATCTCGGGAGGGGCTCCTACAATGAGCAGTTCTTC
TRBJ2-7	few	TRBD2	TRBV29-1	CSVVSLAGAHSYEQYF	TGCAGCGTTGTCTCCCTAGCGGGGGCTCACTCCTACGAGCAGTACTTC
TRBJ2-1	many	NA	TRBV20-1	CSAVVTVLEQFF	TGCAGTGCCGTGGTTACCGTCCTGGAGCAGTTCTTC
TRBJ2-1	NA	NA	TRBV6-1	CATSSVSGLRARSQFF	TGTGCCACGTCCTCGGTCTCGGGACTCCGGGCCAGGTCACAGTTCTTC
TRBJ2-7	few	NA	TRBV25-1	CASSFRGTSEQYF	TGTGCCAGCAGTTTCCGGGGGACCTCCGAGCAGTACTTC
TRBJ2-7	many	TRBD1	TRBV9	CASSVGTGGPYEQYF	TGTGCCAGCAGCGTTGGGACAGGGGGCCCCTACGAGCAGTACTTC
TRBJ1-1	many	NA	TRBV5-1	CASSIQGGMNTEAFF	TGCGCCAGCAGCATACAGGGTGGGATGAACACTGAAGCTTTCTTT
TRBJ2-3	NA	NA	TRBV7-9	CASSRGRWGSLSDTQYF	TGTGCCAGCAGTAGGGGCCGCTGGGGGTCCCTCTCAGATACGCAGTATTTT
TRBJ1-2	NA	NA	TRBV4-1	CASSQDLAGGYTF	TGCGCCAGCAGCCAAGACCTAGCTGGGGGCTACACCTTC
TRBJ2-1	many	NA	TRBV28	CASSFWQQGNEQFF	TGTGCCAGCAGTTTTTGGCAGCAGGGAAATGAGCAGTTCTTC
TRBJ1-1	NA	TRBD1	TRBV11-1	CASSATTGVTEAFF	TGTGCCAGCAGCGCAACGACAGGGGTCACTGAAGCTTTCTTT
TRBJ2-5	many	NA	TRBV11-2	CASSLWTDQETQYF	TGTGCCAGCAGCTTATGGACAGACCAAGAGACCCAGTACTTC
TRBJ2-1	NA	TRBD2	TRBV20-1	CSASAGGWDNEQFF	TGCAGTGCTAGTGCGGGGGGCTGGGACAATGAGCAGTTCTTC
TRBJ2-3	NA	TRBD2	TRBV28	CASSPAGTSGGTDTQYF	TGTGCCAGCAGCCCCGCGGGGACTAGCGGGGGGACAGATACGCAGTATTTT
TRBJ1-1	NA	NA	TRBV5-1	CASSLGTRGGEAFF	TGCGCCAGCAGCCTCGGGACCCGTGGCGGTGAAGCTTTCTTT
TRBJ2-3	many	NA	TRBV29-1	CSESALSSSTDTQYF	TGCAGCGAGTCGGCTTTGAGCTCTAGCACAGATACGCAGTATTTT
TRBJ2-3	many	NA	TRBV29-1	CSARRAGTDTQYF	TGCAGCGCCCGGAGGGCCGGGACAGATACGCAGTATTTT
TRBJ2-1	few	NA	TRBV14	CASSQESQGWRSSYNEQFF	TGTGCCAGCAGCCAAGAGTCTCAGGGATGGAGGAGCTCCTACAATGAGCAGTTCTTC
TRBJ2-7	many	NA	TRBV27	CASSLNAYEQYF	TGTGCCAGCAGTTTGAACGCCTACGAGCAGTACTTC
TRBJ2-7	many	NA	TRBV6-1	CASTGRNSYEQYF	TGTGCCAGCACGGGGCGGAACTCCTACGAGCAGTACTTC
TRBJ2-1	NA	TRBD2	TRBV10-3	CAISDSGGLIGNEQFF	TGTGCCATCAGTGACTCGGGGGGGCTGATCGGCAATGAGCAGTTCTTC
TRBJ2-1	many	NA	TRBV6-2/TRBV6-3	CASLIDGGRRYEQFF	TGTGCCAGCCTTATTGATGGGGGGCGTAGGTATGAGCAGTTCTTC
TRBJ2-4	NA	NA	TRBV7-2	CASTPRVIQYF	TGTGCCAGCACCCCTCGGGTCATTCAGTACTTC
TRBJ2-3	few	TRBD2	TRBV20-1	CSARTGGQDTQYF	TGCAGTGCTAGAACGGGAGGGCAAGATACGCAGTATTTT
TRBJ2-3	NA	TRBD2	TRBV9	CASSVGLAGRKDTQYF	TGTGCCAGCAGCGTAGGGCTAGCGGGAAGGAAAGATACGCAGTATTTT
TRBJ1-1	NA	TRBD1	TRBV6-1	CASRGQGGFTEAFF	TGTGCCAGCAGGGGACAGGGGGGTTTCACTGAAGCTTTCTTT
TRBJ2-4	many	NA	TRBV20-1	CSASGTAKNIQYF	TGCAGTGCTTCCGGGACAGCCAAAAACATTCAGTACTTC
TRBJ2-7	many	TRBD2	TRBV7-2	CASSLIKSGGTYEQYF	TGTGCCAGCAGCTTAATCAAAAGCGGGGGGACCTACGAGCAGTACTTC
TRBJ2-1	many	TRBD2	TRBV20-1	CSARDLGLAGGPGEQFF	TGCAGTGCTAGAGATCTAGGACTAGCGGGAGGGCCTGGTGAGCAGTTCTTC